This record covers a single TCR beta chain. This study enrolled people aged roughly 18 to 90 from about two dozen US geographic areas. The record originates from a study of blood T cell repertoires in COVID-19. Germline CDR1 SGHRS, CDR2 YFSETQ. V gave up 0 bases and J gave up 10 bases, with 19 bases separating them. The CDR3 covers 15 residues. Methods used by the authors: Amplifying reference gene primers gave estimates of nucleated cell counts. Data came from immunoSEQ multiplex PCR; TCRdb stores just in-frame clones and leaves some out. V, J and clone size are taken as reported in that table, and D and trimming were inferred from the DNA itself. The sample comprises a few hundred thousand clones, around 86% of which are singletons, and about 9.4% rests with the top ten.

This chain links TRBV5-1 with TRBJ1-1; a weak D match, TRBD1 (6 bases). The receptor comes from a woman younger than 30 who had recovered from COVID-19. The sample comprised PBMCs or T cells enriched from blood (not recorded which). CDR3 sequence: CASSLGAAGVGRAFF. CDR3 in DNA: TGCGCCAGCAGCTTGGGGGCGGCAGGGGTGGGTCGAGCTTTCTTT.